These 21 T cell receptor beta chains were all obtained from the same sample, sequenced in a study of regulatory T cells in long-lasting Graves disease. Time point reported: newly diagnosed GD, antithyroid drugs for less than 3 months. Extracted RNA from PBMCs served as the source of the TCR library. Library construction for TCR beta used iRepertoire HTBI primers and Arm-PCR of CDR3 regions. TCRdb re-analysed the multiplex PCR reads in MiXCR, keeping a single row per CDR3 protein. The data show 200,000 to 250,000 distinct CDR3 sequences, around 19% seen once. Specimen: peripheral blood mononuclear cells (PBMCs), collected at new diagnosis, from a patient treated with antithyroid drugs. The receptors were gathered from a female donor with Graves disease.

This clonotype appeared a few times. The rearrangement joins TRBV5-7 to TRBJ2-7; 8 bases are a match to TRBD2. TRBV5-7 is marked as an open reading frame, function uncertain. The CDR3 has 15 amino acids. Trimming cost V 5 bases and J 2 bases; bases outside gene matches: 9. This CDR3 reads CASSPLSGRTYEQYF. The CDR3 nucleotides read TGTGCCAGCAGTCCGTTAAGCGGGAGAACCTACGAGCAGTACTTC.

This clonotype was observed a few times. The CDR3 nucleotides are TGCAGTGCTAGAGATGCCCGGGGCAGGGGGACCTATGGCTACACCTTC. This translates into CSARDARGRGTYGYTF. The chain couples TRBV20-1 to TRBJ1-2, with 7 bases identical to TRBD1. The CDR3 spans 16 residues. Germline V gene lookup returns CDR1 DFQATT and CDR2 SNEGSKA (reference sequence). V lost 0 bases, J lost 4 bases, and 11 bases stayed unmatched.

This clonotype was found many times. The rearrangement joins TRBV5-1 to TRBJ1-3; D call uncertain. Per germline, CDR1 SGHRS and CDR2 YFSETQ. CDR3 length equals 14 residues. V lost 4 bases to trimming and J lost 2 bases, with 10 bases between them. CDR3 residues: CASSPESAGNTIYF. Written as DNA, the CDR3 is TGCGCCAGCAGCCCGGAGTCTGCTGGAAACACCATATATTTT.

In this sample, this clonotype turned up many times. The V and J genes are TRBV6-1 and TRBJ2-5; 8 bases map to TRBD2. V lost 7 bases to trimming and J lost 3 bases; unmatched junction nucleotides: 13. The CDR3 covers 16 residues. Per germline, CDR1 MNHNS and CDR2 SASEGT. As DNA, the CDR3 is TGTGCCAGCACCGACGTCCTACTAGCGGATAAAGAGACCCAGTACTTC. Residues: CASTDVLLADKETQYF.

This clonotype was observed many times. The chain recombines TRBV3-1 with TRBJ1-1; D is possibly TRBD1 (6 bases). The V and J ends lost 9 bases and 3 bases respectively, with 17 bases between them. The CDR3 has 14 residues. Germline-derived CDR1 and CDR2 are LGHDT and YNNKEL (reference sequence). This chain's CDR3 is CASSPQSGDTEAFF. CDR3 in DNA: TGTGCCAGTAGTCCCCAATCAGGGGACACTGAAGCTTTCTTT.

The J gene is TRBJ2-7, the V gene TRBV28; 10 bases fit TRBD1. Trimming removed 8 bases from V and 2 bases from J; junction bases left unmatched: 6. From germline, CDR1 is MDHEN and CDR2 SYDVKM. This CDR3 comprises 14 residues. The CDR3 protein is CASDSGTGAYEQYF. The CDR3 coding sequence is TGTGCCAGCGATAGTGGGACAGGGGCCTACGAGCAGTACTTC. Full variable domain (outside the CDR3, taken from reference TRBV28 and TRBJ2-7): DVKVTQSSRYLVKRTGEKVFLECVQDMDHENMFWYRQDPGLGLRLIYFSYDVKMKEKGDIPEGYSVSREKKERFSLILESASTNQTSMYLCASDSGTGAYEQYFGPGTRLTVT.

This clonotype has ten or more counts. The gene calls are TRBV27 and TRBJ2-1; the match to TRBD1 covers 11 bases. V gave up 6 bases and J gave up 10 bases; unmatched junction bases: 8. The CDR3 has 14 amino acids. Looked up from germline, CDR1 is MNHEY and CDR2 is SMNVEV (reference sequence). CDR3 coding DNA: TGTGCCAGCAGCTTACGGGACAGGGGGAGGGAGCAGTTCTTC. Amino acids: CASSLRDRGREQFF.

The CDR3: CASSLVYSGTGNEKLFF. For the CDR3, the DNA is TGTGCCAGCAGCCTTGTTTACTCCGGGACAGGGAATGAAAAACTGTTTTTT. J is TRBJ1-4 and V is TRBV7-8, with TRBD1 identical over 9 bases. This CDR3 has 17 residues. Germline CDR1 is SGHVS and CDR2 is FQNEAQ. The J segment lost 5 bases and the V segment lost 5 bases, leaving 12 bases of the junction unmatched.

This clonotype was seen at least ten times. The CDR3 region has the DNA TGTGCCAGCAGTGCGGGAGCTTTTAACACCGGGGAGCTGTTTTTT. Protein: CASSAGAFNTGELFF. This chain connects TRBV2 to TRBJ2-2; D might be TRBD2 (6 bases). V lost 4 bases, J lost 2 bases, and 11 bases lay in between. Germline V gene data show CDR1 as SNHLY and CDR2 as FYNNEI. The length of the CDR3 is 15 residues.

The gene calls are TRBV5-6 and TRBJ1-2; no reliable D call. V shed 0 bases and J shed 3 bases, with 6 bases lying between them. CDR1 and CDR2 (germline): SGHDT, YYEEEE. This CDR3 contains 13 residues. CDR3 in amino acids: CASSLASHYGYTF. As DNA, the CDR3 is TGTGCCAGCAGCTTGGCGAGTCACTATGGCTACACCTTC.

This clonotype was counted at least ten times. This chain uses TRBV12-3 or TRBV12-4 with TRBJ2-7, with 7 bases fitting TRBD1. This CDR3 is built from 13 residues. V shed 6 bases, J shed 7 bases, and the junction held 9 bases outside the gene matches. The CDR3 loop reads CASRWGTDREQYF. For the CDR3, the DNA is TGTGCCAGCAGGTGGGGGACAGATCGGGAGCAGTACTTC.

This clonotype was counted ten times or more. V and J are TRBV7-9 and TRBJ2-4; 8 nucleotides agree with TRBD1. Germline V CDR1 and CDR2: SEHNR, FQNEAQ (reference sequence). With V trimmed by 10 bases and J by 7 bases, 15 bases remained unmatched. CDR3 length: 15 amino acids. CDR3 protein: CANSTGAGPWNIQYF. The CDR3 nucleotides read TGTGCCAACTCGACAGGGGCAGGCCCCTGGAACATTCAGTACTTC.

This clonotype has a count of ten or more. CDR3 loop: CASSTGTGVHEQYF. CDR3 sequence (DNA): TGTGCCAGCAGCACCGGGACAGGGGTCCACGAGCAGTACTTC. V and J are TRBV12-3 or TRBV12-4 and TRBJ2-7; TRBD1 agrees at 10 bases. The CDR3 has 14 amino acids. With 6 bases clipped from V and 5 bases from J, the junction kept 7 bases outside the gene matches.

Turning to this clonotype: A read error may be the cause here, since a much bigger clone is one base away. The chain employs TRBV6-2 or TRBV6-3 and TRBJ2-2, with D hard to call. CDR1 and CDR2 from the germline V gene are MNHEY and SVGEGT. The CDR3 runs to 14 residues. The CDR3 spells CARSYFPDSGELFF. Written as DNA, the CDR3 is TGTGCCCGCAGTTACTTTCCAGATTCCGGGGAGCTGTTTTTT.

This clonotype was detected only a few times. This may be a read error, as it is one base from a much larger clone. The CDR3 loop reads CAWSSTDTQYF. CDR3 coding DNA: TGTGCCTGGAGCAGCACAGATACGCAGTATTTT. J is TRBJ2-3 and V is TRBV30; D is unclear. The ends were cut back, 3 bases at V and 0 bases at J, with 1 base in the middle. Per the germline V gene, CDR1 is GTSNPN and CDR2 is SVGIG (reference sequence). The CDR3 is 11 amino acids.

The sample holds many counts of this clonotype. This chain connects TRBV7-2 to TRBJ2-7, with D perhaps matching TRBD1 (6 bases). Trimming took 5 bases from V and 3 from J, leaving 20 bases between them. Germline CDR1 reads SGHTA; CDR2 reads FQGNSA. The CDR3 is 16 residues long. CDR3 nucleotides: TGTGCCAGCAGCATGACCGGACAGCCGAGGCTCTACGAGCAGTACTTC. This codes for CASSMTGQPRLYEQYF.

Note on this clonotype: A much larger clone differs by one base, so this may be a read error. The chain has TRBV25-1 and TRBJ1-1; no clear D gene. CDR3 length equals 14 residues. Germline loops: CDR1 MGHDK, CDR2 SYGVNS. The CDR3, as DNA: TGTACCAGCGGGAGCCTGGCGGAAAACACTGAAGCTTTCTTT. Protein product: CTSGSLAENTEAFF. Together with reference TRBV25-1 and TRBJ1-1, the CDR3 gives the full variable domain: EADIYQTPRYLVIGTGKKITLECSQTMGHDKMYWYQQDPGMELHLIHYSYGVNSTEKGDLSSESTVSRIRTEHFPLTLESARPSHTSQYLCTSGSLAENTEAFFGQGTRLTVV.

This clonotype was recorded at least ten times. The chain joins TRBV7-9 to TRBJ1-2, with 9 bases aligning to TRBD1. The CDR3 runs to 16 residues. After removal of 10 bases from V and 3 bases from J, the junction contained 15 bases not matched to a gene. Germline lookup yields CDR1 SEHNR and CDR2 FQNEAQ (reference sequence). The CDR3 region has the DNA TGTGCCATCACAAAGGTACAGGGGGCAGAAGACTATGGCTACACCTTC. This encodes CAITKVQGAEDYGYTF.

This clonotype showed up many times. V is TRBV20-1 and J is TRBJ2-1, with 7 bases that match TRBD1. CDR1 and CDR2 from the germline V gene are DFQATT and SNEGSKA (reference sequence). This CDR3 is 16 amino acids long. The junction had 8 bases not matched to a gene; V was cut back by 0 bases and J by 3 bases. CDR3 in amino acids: CSARDHLTGSYNEQFF. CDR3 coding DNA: TGCAGTGCTAGAGATCATTTGACAGGGAGCTACAATGAGCAGTTCTTC.

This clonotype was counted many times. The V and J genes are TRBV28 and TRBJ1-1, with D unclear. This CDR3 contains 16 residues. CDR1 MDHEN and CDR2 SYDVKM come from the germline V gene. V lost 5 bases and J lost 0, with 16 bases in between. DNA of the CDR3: TGTGCCAGCAGTCCAGGAGGCGCGACCATGAACACTGAAGCTTTCTTT. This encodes CASSPGGATMNTEAFF.

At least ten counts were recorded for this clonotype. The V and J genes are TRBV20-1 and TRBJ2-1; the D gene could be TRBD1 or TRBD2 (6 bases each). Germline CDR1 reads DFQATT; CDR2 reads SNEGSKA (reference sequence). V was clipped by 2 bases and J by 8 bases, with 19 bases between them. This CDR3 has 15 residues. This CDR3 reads CSARHRDGGWDEQFF. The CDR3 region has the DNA TGCAGTGCTAGACACCGGGACGGGGGCTGGGATGAGCAGTTCTTC.